One sample yielded the 3 T cell receptor beta chains listed below, sequenced in a study of T cell changes during pregnancy in multiple sclerosis (dated by TCRdb to between 2018 and 2021). Libraries came from the immunoSEQ multiplex PCR assay. The table comes from immuneACCESS by way of TCRdb, which keeps in-frame sequences with V and J called. Part of the clones is missing from these tables; in studies checked, under half for an unresolved V gene and the rest for unknown reasons. Recorded for this sample are almost 50,000 clones; approximately 91% of them occurred a single time. The top ten clonotypes cover around 9.6% of the sample. Sequences were derived from CD8+ T cells from peripheral blood mononuclear cells, sampled after pregnancy. The receptors shown here come from a female donor with multiple sclerosis, enrolled in a pregnancy study.

The chain uses TRBV6-5 and TRBJ2-7; 11 positions match TRBD1. With V trimmed by 3 bases and J by 7 bases, 11 bases remained unmatched. The germline CDR1 and CDR2 sequences are MNHEY and SVGAGI. CDR3 size: 16 residues. The DNA of the CDR3 is TGTGCCAGCAGTTATACAAAAGGACAGGGGGCTAGGGAGCAGTACTTC. This translates into CASSYTKGQGAREQYF.

The V gene is TRBV27, the J gene TRBJ1-5, with a weak D call TRBD1 (6 bases). Trimming removed 4 bases at V and 8 bases at J, with 24 bases between. Germline CDR1 MNHEY, CDR2 SMNVEV (reference sequence). The CDR3 consists of 17 residues. The CDR3 protein is CASSSPSLTGELEPQHF. CDR3 bases: TGTGCCAGCAGTTCTCCATCCTTGACAGGCGAATTGGAGCCCCAGCATTTT.

The chain has TRBV19 and TRBJ2-2; TRBD2 agrees at 7 bases. This CDR3 is 16 amino acids long. Germline-derived CDR1 and CDR2 are LNHDA and SQIVND (reference sequence). The V gene end was trimmed by 6 bases and the J gene end by 7 bases; junction bases not matched to a gene: 14. The CDR3 DNA reads TGTGCCAGTAGCCCTGGCTCGGGAGGACGGATCGGGGAGCTGTTTTTT. This translates into CASSPGSGGRIGELFF.